This record covers a single T cell receptor (beta chain). The data stem from a study of control samples from healthy donors and cancer patients. Sequencing used immunoSEQ multiplex PCR; TCRdb keeps in-frame clones, though not all of them. The sample consists of about 61,000 clones, almost 90% of them appearing once. V lost 4 bases, J lost 3 bases, and 11 bases stayed unmatched. Per the germline V gene, CDR1 is KGHDR and CDR2 is SFDVKD. This CDR3 comprises 17 residues. Sample: PBMCs. The source of this sequence is a man aged 60 to 75 with colorectal cancer. This chain links TRBV24-1 with TRBJ2-1; 7 nucleotides align to TRBD2. The CDR3 coding sequence is TGTGCCACCAGTGACCCGCTCCGGGGGGTCAACTACAATGAGCAGTTCTTC. The encoded protein is CATSDPLRGVNYNEQFF.